This note documents a single T cell receptor (beta chain) sequence. These data come from a study of T-cell memory formation after mild COVID-19. Deletions cut 7 bases from V and 1 base from J, with 11 bases between. This CDR3 comprises 14 residues. TCRdb fed the 5' RACE reads into MiXCR, producing one record per CDR3 protein. Of roughly 580,000 distinct CDR3 sequences in the sample, around 17% were seen once. The source of this sequence is an adult woman who had mild COVID-19 (a few samples of this study predate the infection). Cell type and time point are not known. V and J are TRBV12-3 or TRBV12-4 and TRBJ1-3; D is perhaps TRBD1 (5 bases). Sequencing was performed on PBMCs or a T cell subset sorted from them (not recorded which). The CDR3 spells CASIRTRSGNTIYF. Here the CDR3 DNA reads TGTGCCAGCATCCGGACACGTTCTGGAAACACCATATATTTT.